Each of the 20 T cell receptor beta chains below was sequenced from the same sample in a study of cytotoxic CD8 clonotypes in ibrutinib-treated CLL. Measured with immunoSEQ multiplex PCR; TCRdb has only the in-frame clones, and not every one. The sample lists around 140,000 clones; 76% were seen once. This specimen was PBMCs, taken after 24 months of ibrutinib treatment. These receptors were collected from a human donor with chronic lymphocytic leukemia.

The V call is TRBV14, the J call TRBJ2-3; D may correspond to TRBD1 or TRBD2 (5 bases each). The CDR3 extends over 16 amino acids. Trimming removed 2 bases from V and 2 bases from J, with 14 bases in between. Looked up from germline, CDR1 is SGHDN and CDR2 is FVKESK. The CDR3 coding sequence is TGTGCCAGCAGCCAAAGATGGGGACCCCACACAGATACGCAGTATTTT. Protein sequence: CASSQRWGPHTDTQYF.

The V call is TRBV5-1, the J call TRBJ2-7; possibly TRBD1 for D (6 bases). Trimming removed 4 bases from V and 2 bases from J, with 13 bases in between. The CDR3 is made up of 14 amino acids. Germline CDR1 is SGHRS and CDR2 is YFSETQ. CDR3 in DNA: TGCGCCAGCAGCAACCCGGGACAAACCTACGAGCAGTACTTC. It is translated as CASSNPGQTYEQYF.

As to this clone: Other DNA sequences in this sample translate to the same CDR3. CDR3 amino acids: CASSTPNTGELFF. CDR3 DNA: TGTGCCAGCAGCACCCCGAACACCGGGGAGCTGTTTTTT. J is TRBJ2-2 and V is TRBV7-3; D uncertain. The V gene lost 5 bases and the J gene lost 0 bases, with 4 bases spanning the gap. This CDR3 comprises 13 residues. Per germline, CDR1 SGHTA and CDR2 FQGTGA.

J is TRBJ1-1 and V is TRBV11-3, with TRBD1 as a possible D gene (6 bases). The germline V gene encodes CDR1 SGHNT and CDR2 YENEEA. V was trimmed by 1 base and J by 8 bases, leaving 14 bases between them. The CDR3 consists of 14 residues. CDR3: CASSLAAQGPEAFF. As DNA, the CDR3 is TGTGCCAGCAGCTTAGCTGCCCAGGGGCCAGAAGCTTTCTTT.

This chain uses TRBV19 with TRBJ1-2; no firm D call. The CDR3 sequence is 12 residues long. Trimming removed 11 bases from V and 4 bases from J, with 14 bases in between. The V gene's germline CDR1 is LNHDA and CDR2 SQIVND (reference sequence). CDR3 amino acids: CAGETAGYGYTF. Written as DNA, the CDR3 is TGTGCCGGAGAAACGGCCGGCTATGGCTACACCTTC. Full variable domain (missing parts from reference TRBV19 and TRBJ1-2): DGGITQSPKYLFRKEGQNVTLSCEQNLNHDAMYWYRQDPGQGLRLIYYSQIVNDFQKGDIAEGYSVSREKKESFPLTVTSAQKNPTAFYLCAGETAGYGYTFGSGTRLTVV.

The rearrangement uses TRBV30 and TRBJ1-3; maybe TRBD1 (6 bases). CDR3 length: 13 amino acids. Germline V CDR1 and CDR2: GTSNPN, SVGIG (reference sequence). V lost 4 bases and J 5 bases, leaving 12 bases between the germline ends. The CDR3 loop is CAWTPGHRNTIYF. CDR3 nucleotide sequence: TGTGCCTGGACGCCGGGACACAGAAACACCATATATTTT.

The chain has TRBV9 and TRBJ1-3, with D maybe TRBD1 (5 bases). The CDR3 runs to 17 residues. CDR1 and CDR2 from the germline V gene are SGDLS and YYNGEE. Trimming stripped 3 bases from V and 0 bases from J, with 16 bases between. DNA of the CDR3: TGTGCCAGCAGCGCCCGTGGGACTGCATACTCTGGAAACACCATATATTTT. Translating it yields CASSARGTAYSGNTIYF.

J is TRBJ1-2 and V is TRBV18, with a weak D call TRBD1 (6 bases). CDR1 and CDR2 from the germline V gene are KGHSH and LQKENI. The CDR3 has 16 amino acids. V lost 3 bases and J 1 base, leaving 15 bases between the germline ends. The CDR3 DNA is TGTGCCAGCTCACCTGTTACGGGGGGCGGTAACTATGGCTACACCTTC. Translated, it gives CASSPVTGGGNYGYTF.

The chain joins TRBV7-2 to TRBJ2-5; D gene ambiguous. Trimming took 5 bases from V and 5 from J, leaving 9 bases between them. Germline CDR1 reads SGHTA; CDR2 reads FQGNSA. This CDR3 region has 12 residues. CDR3 sequence reads: CASSPLLETQYF. In DNA, the CDR3 is TGTGCCAGCAGCCCCCTACTCGAGACCCAGTACTTC.

The chain employs TRBV10-3 and TRBJ2-6; D may match TRBD1 or TRBD2 (6 bases each). The V gene lost 6 bases and the J gene lost 3 bases, with 12 bases spanning the gap. CDR1 ENHRY and CDR2 SYGVKD come from the germline V gene. The CDR3 spans 15 residues. CDR3 sequence reads: CAISGGGLGANVLTF. CDR3 DNA sequence: TGTGCCATCAGCGGAGGGGGGCTTGGGGCCAACGTCCTGACTTTC.

V gene TRBV4-3 combines with J gene TRBJ2-3; D not certain. The CDR3 extends over 15 amino acids. Germline CDR1 LGHNA, CDR2 YSLEER. The V and J ends lost 0 bases and 4 bases respectively, with 11 bases between them. The CDR3: CASSQDFRFPDTQYF. Here the CDR3 DNA reads TGCGCCAGCAGCCAAGATTTCAGGTTCCCAGATACGCAGTATTTT.

This clone was found once. CDR3 amino acids: CASSEAPDRSEAFF. The CDR3 DNA sequence: TGTGCCAGCAGTGAAGCCCCGGACAGGTCTGAAGCTTTCTTT. The chain uses TRBV6-1 and TRBJ1-1; 7 nucleotides agree with TRBD1. This CDR3 contains 14 residues. The germline V gene has CDR1 MNHNS and CDR2 SASEGT. Unmatched junction bases numbered 4, after V lost 0 bases and J lost 6 bases.

V usage is TRBV7-2 and J usage is TRBJ1-5; D is unclear. The CDR3 extends over 15 amino acids. V was cut by 1 base and J by 1 base, with 8 bases left in between. Germline V gene data show CDR1 as SGHTA and CDR2 as FQGNSA. The DNA of the CDR3 is TGTGCCAGCAGCTTAGGTGGACGCAGCAATCAGCCCCAGCATTTT. Translated: CASSLGGRSNQPQHF.

This sequence joins TRBV9 and TRBJ1-2; D is possibly TRBD1 (6 bases). Germline V CDR1 and CDR2: SGDLS, YYNGEE. Trimming took off 4 bases at V and 4 bases at J, with 17 bases between the two ends. There are 15 residues in the CDR3. The CDR3 coding sequence is TGTGCCAGCAGCCAGAACAGGGATCCGATCTATGGCTACACCTTC. Amino acid sequence: CASSQNRDPIYGYTF.

The chain recombines TRBV18 with TRBJ2-1; a possible D gene is TRBD1 (6 bases). Germline CDR1 KGHSH, CDR2 LQKENI. Deletions cut 3 bases from V and 1 base from J, with 10 bases between. The CDR3 runs 15 residues. The CDR3 spells CASSPWQGSYNEQFF. CDR3 coding DNA: TGTGCCAGCTCACCGTGGCAGGGGTCCTACAATGAGCAGTTCTTC.

The gene calls are TRBV4-3 and TRBJ2-7, with TRBD1 identical over 10 bases. The V gene end was trimmed by 2 bases and the J gene end by 2 bases; junction bases not matched to a gene: 3. CDR1 and CDR2 (germline): LGHNA, YSLEER. The CDR3 consists of 15 residues. CDR3 in DNA: TGCGCCAGCAGCCAATCCGGGACAGGGGCCTACGAGCAGTACTTC. It encodes CASSQSGTGAYEQYF.

This clone was picked up a small number of times. The gene calls are TRBV6-5 and TRBJ1-5; D is undetermined. Germline V gene sequence: CDR1 MNHEY, CDR2 SVGAGI. The V end was cut by 0 bases, the J end by 6 bases, with 6 bases between. The CDR3 is 13 residues long. CDR3 sequence: CASSYSSFQPQHF. CDR3 in DNA: TGTGCCAGCAGTTACTCGTCATTTCAGCCCCAGCATTTT.

In its sample, this clone was seen a few times. This chain joins TRBV10-3 and TRBJ1-4; D gene ambiguous. V was shortened by 0 bases and J by 3 bases, with 17 bases between the two germline ends. Looked up from germline, CDR1 is ENHRY and CDR2 is SYGVKD. The length of the CDR3 is 18 residues. DNA for the CDR3: TGTGCCATCAGTGAGTCTGGCTTACACGGCTTCCCTAATGAAAAACTGTTTTTT. It encodes CAISESGLHGFPNEKLFF.

The chain uses TRBV2 and TRBJ2-5, with 9 bases fitting TRBD1. CDR1 and CDR2 (germline): SNHLY, FYNNEI. J gave up 5 bases and V 7 bases, and 11 bases lay outside the gene matches. This CDR3 region has 15 residues. This CDR3 is CASTPGGTGWETQYF. The CDR3 DNA reads as TGTGCCAGCACCCCCGGGGGGACAGGGTGGGAGACCCAGTACTTC.

By sample share, this clone is medium-sized. The rearrangement links TRBV28 to TRBJ2-5, with D possibly TRBD2 on 6 matching bases. V was clipped by 6 bases and J by 7 bases, with 12 bases between them. This CDR3 contains 12 residues. CDR1 is MDHEN and CDR2 is SYDVKM in the germline V gene. The CDR3 region has the DNA TGTGCCAGCAGCGGGTCCGGGGGGACCCAGTACTTC. Protein: CASSGSGGTQYF.